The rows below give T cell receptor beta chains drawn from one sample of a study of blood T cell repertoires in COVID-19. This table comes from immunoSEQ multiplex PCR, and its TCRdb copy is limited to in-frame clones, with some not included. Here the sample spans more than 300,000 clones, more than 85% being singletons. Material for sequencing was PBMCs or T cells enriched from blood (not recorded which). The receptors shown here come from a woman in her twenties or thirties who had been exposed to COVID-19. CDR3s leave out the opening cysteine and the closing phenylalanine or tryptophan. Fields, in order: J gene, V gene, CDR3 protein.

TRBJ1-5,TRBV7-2,ASSVDRGQPQH
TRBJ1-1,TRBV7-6,ASSPLGGNTEAF
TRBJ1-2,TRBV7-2,ASSLVQGAGYT
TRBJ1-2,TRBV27,ASRKGTEPNYGYT
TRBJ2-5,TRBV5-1,ASSIGLAGSQETQY
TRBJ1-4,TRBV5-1,ASSQDTPMHNEKLF
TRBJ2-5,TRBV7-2,ASSYNRGETQY
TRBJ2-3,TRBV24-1,ATSDSSGSGTDTQY
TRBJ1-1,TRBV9,ASSPTGLPNTEAF
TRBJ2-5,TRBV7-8,ASSPLRGSQETQY
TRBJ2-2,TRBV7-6,ASSLDRLAGTNTGELF
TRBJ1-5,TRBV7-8,ASSLGTVNQPQH
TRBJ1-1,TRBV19,ASSPMKGQGSSTEAF
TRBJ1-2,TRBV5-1,ASSLAGQGSGYT
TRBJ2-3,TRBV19,ASSIGSGGPWTDTQY
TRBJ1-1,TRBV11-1,ASSLWAGNTEAF
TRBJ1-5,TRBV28,ASSFFGQGNQPQH
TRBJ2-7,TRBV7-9,ASSDRDSGYYEQY
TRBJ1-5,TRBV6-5,ASRWGGDQPQH
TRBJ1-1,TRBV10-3,AIAGQGGTEAF
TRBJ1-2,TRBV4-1,ASSQGTGYGYT
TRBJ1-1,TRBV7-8,ASSRYRGSTEAF
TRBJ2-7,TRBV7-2,ASRNPGQGAYEQY
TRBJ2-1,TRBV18,ASSPRTGYNEQF
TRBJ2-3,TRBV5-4,ASSWGSRGVGDTQY
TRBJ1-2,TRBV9,ASRGDGLKSYT
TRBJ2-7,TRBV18,ASSPQEGTYEQY
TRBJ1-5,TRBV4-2,ASSHVYGPAGQPQH
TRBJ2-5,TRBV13,ASSHGTRTQY
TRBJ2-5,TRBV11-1,ASSLEGSRQTQY
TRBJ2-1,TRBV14,ASSPGQGAYNEQF
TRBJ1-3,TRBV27,ASSLSAGFGNTIY
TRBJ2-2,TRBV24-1,ATSDRSARQGTGELF
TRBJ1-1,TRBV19,ASSIGWARNTEAF
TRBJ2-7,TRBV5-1,ASSLDRGGYEQY
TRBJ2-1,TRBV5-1,ASTTGRYNEQF
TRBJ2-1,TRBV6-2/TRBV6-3,ASSSSGVAGVLYNEQF
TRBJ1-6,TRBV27,ASSLSGGQGHSPLH
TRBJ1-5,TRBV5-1,ASRPGENQPQH